The 12 T cell receptor beta chains reported below all come from one sample, sequenced in a study of T cells after yellow fever vaccination. From the 5' RACE reads, TCRdb called clonotypes with MiXCR, one entry per CDR3 protein. Among fewer than 650,000 distinct CDR3 sequences listed, around a fifth were seen once. The sample here was PBMCs, taken approximately 22 days after the first yellow fever vaccination. Source of these receptors: a man aged 18 to 29 who received the YFV17D yellow fever vaccine.

The chain carries TRBV18 and TRBJ1-1, with a tentative D call TRBD1 (6 bases). The germline CDR1 and CDR2 sequences are KGHSH and LQKENI. The CDR3 is made up of 15 amino acids. V lost 6 bases and J lost 1, with 15 bases in between. In nucleotides, the CDR3 is TGTGCCAGCTCCCAGAGGACAGACCAGAACACTGAAGCTTTCTTT. Amino acid sequence: CASSQRTDQNTEAFF.

This chain links TRBV4-2 with TRBJ2-4; tentative D call: TRBD2 (6 bases). V was clipped by 4 bases and J by 6 bases, with 16 bases between them. The CDR3 consists of 15 residues. Germline CDR1 reads LGHNA; CDR2 reads YNFKEQ. CDR3 sequence: CASSRPGMEGNIQYF. The CDR3 DNA is TGTGCCAGCAGCCGCCCGGGAATGGAGGGAAACATTCAGTACTTC.

This sequence joins TRBV7-8 and TRBJ1-3; D not certain. Trimming left V 3 bases short and J 0 bases short, with 9 bases between. Per germline, CDR1 SGHVS and CDR2 FQNEAQ. There are 15 residues in the CDR3. The CDR3 is CASSFGLSSGNTIYF. The CDR3 region has the DNA TGTGCCAGCAGCTTTGGGTTGAGCTCTGGAAACACCATATATTTT.

The chain is built from TRBV4-2 and TRBJ2-1, with 9 bases identical to TRBD1. The CDR3 is made up of 15 amino acids. J gave up 4 bases and V 2 bases, and 3 bases lay outside the gene matches. CDR1 LGHNA and CDR2 YNFKEQ come from the germline V gene. CDR3 in amino acids: CASSQTGTGYNEQFF. Here the CDR3 DNA reads TGTGCCAGCAGCCAAACCGGGACAGGGTACAATGAGCAGTTCTTC.

This clonotype occurred a few times. The chain joins TRBV7-6 to TRBJ2-7; D gene ambiguous. Germline V CDR1 and CDR2: SGHVS, FNYEAQ. The CDR3 sequence is 13 residues long. The V and J ends lost 1 base and 7 bases respectively, with 11 bases between them. As DNA, the CDR3 is TGTGCCAGCAGCTTAGTAGCTGGGGTAGAGCAGTACGTC. Translating gives CASSLVAGVEQYV.

This rearrangement joins TRBV7-2 to TRBJ2-5; 10 nucleotides align to TRBD2. Germline V CDR1 and CDR2: SGHTA, FQGNSA. The CDR3 runs 15 residues. The J segment lost 5 bases and the V segment lost 2 bases, leaving 5 bases of the junction unmatched. The CDR3 DNA is TGTGCCAGCAGCTTAAGAGCGGGGGGGCCGGAGACCCAGTACTTC. Encoded protein: CASSLRAGGPETQYF.

This clonotype turned up a few times. The chain joins TRBV6-1 to TRBJ2-2; a weak D match, TRBD2 (7 bases). Deletions cut 2 bases from V and 7 bases from J, with 14 bases between. CDR3 length: 15 residues. Germline loops: CDR1 MNHNS, CDR2 SASEGT. CDR3 loop: CASSEMRGLLGELFF. CDR3 DNA: TGTGCCAGCAGTGAAATGCGGGGGCTCCTCGGGGAGCTGTTTTTT.

The CDR3 DNA is TGTGCCATCGCGCTCGAGGGGACAGGGACCTACCAAGAGACCCAGTACTTC. It encodes CAIALEGTGTYQETQYF. The chain combines TRBV10-3 with TRBJ2-5; 9 bases map to TRBD1. The trim removed 8 bases at V and 0 bases at J, leaving 13 bases unmatched. The CDR3 length is 17 residues. Germline CDR1 is ENHRY and CDR2 is SYGVKD.

V is TRBV2 and J is TRBJ2-1; D is uncertain. The CDR3 is 15 residues long. Germline CDR1 and CDR2: SNHLY and FYNNEI. With 3 bases removed from V and 6 bases from J, the gap between germline ends came to 15 bases. The CDR3 loop reads CASSDYGGLVNEQFF. The CDR3 DNA sequence: TGTGCCAGCAGTGATTACGGCGGCTTGGTCAATGAGCAGTTCTTC.

V gene TRBV20-1 combines with J gene TRBJ1-2; TRBD1 agrees at 7 bases. Germline V gene sequence: CDR1 DFQATT, CDR2 SNEGSKA (reference sequence). The CDR3 totals 14 residues. V lost 0 bases to trimming and J lost 2 bases; unmatched junction nucleotides: 3. In DNA, the CDR3 is TGCAGTGCTAGAGAGGACAGGAAAAACTATGGCTACACCTTC. As protein: CSAREDRKNYGYTF.

The chain recombines TRBV5-6 with TRBJ2-2; D is perhaps TRBD1 or TRBD2 (5 bases each). The CDR3 is made up of 18 amino acids. The V and J ends lost 4 bases and 4 bases respectively, with 23 bases between them. Per germline, CDR1 SGHDT and CDR2 YYEEEE. CDR3 loop: CASSPSWARDAATGELFF. CDR3 nucleotide sequence: TGTGCCAGCAGCCCATCTTGGGCCAGGGACGCGGCCACCGGGGAGCTGTTTTTT.

In its sample, this clonotype was seen a few times. The chain couples TRBV6-2 or TRBV6-3 to TRBJ2-7; tentative D call: TRBD1 (5 bases). The V end was cut by 8 bases, the J end by 4 bases, with 12 bases between. The germline CDR1 and CDR2 sequences are MNHEY and SVGEGT. The length of the CDR3 is 12 residues. CDR3: CASGAGIYEQYV. The CDR3 DNA is TGTGCCAGCGGCGCAGGGATTTACGAGCAGTACGTC.